The present T cell receptor beta chain was sequenced within a study of shared T cell receptors in the human thymus. Generated by immunoSEQ multiplex PCR, the TCRdb table keeps only in-frame clones and is missing some. The repertoire holds 700,000 to 750,000 clones, with 75% to 90% as singletons. The CDR3 contains 14 residues. Germline lookup yields CDR1 MNHEY and CDR2 SVGAGI. V was pared by 3 bases and J by 5 bases, with 14 bases between. This sample was also put to use in a study of human thymus T cells. Per that study: Surgeons resected thymus tissue during corrective heart surgery. Blood and thymic repertoires both appeared biased in V and J gene usage. Thymic repertoires from unrelated individuals overlapped highly, related research reported.

The chain recombines TRBV6-5 with TRBJ2-7, with D unclear. This TCR was sampled from a girl under three years old with a congenital heart defect. Sequencing was done on a sample of thymocytes. The CDR3 region is CASSYSLLGDEQYF. In DNA form, the CDR3 reads TGTGCCAGCAGTTATTCCCTCTTGGGCGACGAGCAGTACTTC.